These 13 T cell receptor beta chains were all obtained from the same sample, sequenced in a study of OX40 agonist ivuxolimab in advanced cancers. Sequencing was performed with immunoSEQ multiplex PCR; in TCRdb, only in-frame clones are kept and a portion is missing. This table holds about 26,000 clones, about 90% found once. The sample consisted of CD4+ or CD8+ T cells sorted from blood, taken in a trial of the OX40 agonist ivuxolimab. The receptors stem from an adult with an advanced solid tumor such as melanoma, head and neck, liver or kidney cancer.

V gene TRBV27 combines with J gene TRBJ2-7, with 12 bases lining up with TRBD1. Germline CDR1 is MNHEY and CDR2 is SMNVEV (reference sequence). V was clipped by 5 bases and J by 5 bases; unmatched bases: 7. The CDR3 covers 15 residues. The CDR3 bases are TGTGCCAGCAGTCCCTCCGGGACAGGGGGCCACGAGCAGTACTTC. Its translation is CASSPSGTGGHEQYF.

The rearrangement links TRBV6-6 to TRBJ2-1; D tentatively reads TRBD1 or TRBD2 (5 bases each). CDR1 and CDR2 from the germline V gene are MNHNY and SVGAGI (reference sequence). V was cut by 5 bases and J by 4 bases, with 12 bases left in between. The CDR3 totals 14 residues. The CDR3 nucleotides are TGTGCCAGCAGTAGTTTGGGACCATACAATGAGCAGTTCTTC. Protein product: CASSSLGPYNEQFF.

V gene TRBV5-8 combines with J gene TRBJ2-1; D not resolved. From germline, CDR1 is SGHTS and CDR2 YDEGEE. The CDR3 contains 16 residues. V was trimmed by 4 bases and J by 0 bases, leaving 14 bases between them. The CDR3 sequence: CASSLRTSSSYNEQFF. DNA for the CDR3: TGTGCCAGCAGCCTGCGGACCTCCAGCTCCTACAATGAGCAGTTCTTC.

The chain is built from TRBV19 and TRBJ1-1; no reliable D call. The V end lost 6 bases, the J end lost 6 bases, and 11 bases lay between the germline ends. Germline V gene data show CDR1 as LNHDA and CDR2 as SQIVND (reference sequence). The CDR3 has 12 amino acids. This CDR3 reads CASRAGWAEAFF. The CDR3 DNA reads TGTGCCAGTAGAGCCGGGTGGGCTGAAGCTTTCTTT.

The rearrangement links TRBV6-5 to TRBJ1-5; the D is unclear. Trimming left V 10 bases short and J 1 base short, with 14 bases between. The V gene's germline CDR1 is MNHEY and CDR2 SVGAGI. The CDR3 contains 14 residues. CDR3 sequence: CATQPGVSNQPQHF. The CDR3 nucleotides read TGTGCCACCCAACCCGGGGTAAGCAATCAGCCCCAGCATTTT.

Concerning this clone: The junction differs from germline at one of its ends, possibly a read error. Other DNA sequences of this sample code for an identical CDR3. The chain has TRBV19 and TRBJ1-4; D unclear. The CDR3 has 14 residues. In germline, CDR1 is LNHDA, CDR2 SQIVND (reference sequence). Here the CDR3 reads CASSIAATNEKLFF. The CDR3 nucleotides are TGCGCCAGTAGTATAGCTGCAACTAATGAAAAACTGTTTTTT.

This sequence joins TRBV11-2 and TRBJ2-7; D remains unclear. The V end lost 5 bases, the J end lost 2 bases, and 19 bases lay between the germline ends. Germline-derived CDR1 and CDR2 are SGHAT and FQNNGV. The CDR3 covers 16 residues. The CDR3 is CASSPGSSNPPYEQYF. The CDR3 nucleotides read TGTGCCAGCAGCCCCGGGTCCTCGAACCCCCCCTACGAGCAGTACTTC.

The chain links TRBV9 to TRBJ2-3; 8 positions agree with TRBD2. Germline V lookup: CDR1 SGDLS, CDR2 YYNGEE. V lost 0 bases, J lost 3 bases, and 6 bases stayed unmatched. The CDR3 loop spans 16 amino acids. This CDR3 reads CASSVAFSGETDTQYF. CDR3 nucleotides: TGTGCCAGCAGCGTAGCGTTTAGCGGGGAGACAGATACGCAGTATTTT.

The V call is TRBV28, the J call TRBJ1-5; 8 positions agree with TRBD1. Trimming at V came to 3 bases and at J to 0 bases, leaving 7 bases not matched to a gene. Germline CDR1 and CDR2: MDHEN and SYDVKM. This CDR3 contains 17 residues. In DNA, the CDR3 is TGTGCCAGCAGTTTTTCCGGGACAGGATATAGCAATCAGCCCCAGCATTTT. Translating gives CASSFSGTGYSNQPQHF.

This clone was seen only a few times. The rearrangement uses TRBV27 and TRBJ1-1; no firm D call. CDR1 and CDR2 from the germline V gene are MNHEY and SMNVEV (reference sequence). Trimming took off 6 bases at V and 2 bases at J, with 4 bases between the two ends. The CDR3 is 11 residues long. This chain's CDR3 is CASRRNTEAFF. CDR3 in DNA: TGTGCCAGCAGGCGAAACACTGAAGCTTTCTTT.

With regard to this clone: One junction end does not reproduce the germline sequence, and a read error may be involved. The rearrangement joins TRBV6-1 to TRBJ2-7; D assignment may be TRBD1 or TRBD2 (6 bases each). This CDR3 is built from 13 residues. Germline V CDR1 and CDR2: MNHNS, SASEGT. The CDR3 reads CASSNGGLYEQCF. The CDR3 region has the DNA TGTGCCAGCAGTAATGGGGGGCTATACGAGCAGTGCTTC.

The chain has TRBV6-5 and TRBJ1-2; TRBD1 matches at 7 bases. J was trimmed by 4 bases and V by 5 bases; bases with no gene match: 4. CDR1 is MNHEY and CDR2 is SVGAGI in the germline V gene. CDR3 length: 13 residues. In nucleotides, the CDR3 is TGTGCCAGCAGTCCTGACAGGGTCTATGGCTACACCTTC. It encodes CASSPDRVYGYTF.

The chain joins TRBV5-6 to TRBJ1-3; the D gene is possibly TRBD1 (6 bases). Trimming removed 2 bases from V and 2 bases from J, with 11 bases in between. From germline, CDR1 is SGHDT and CDR2 YYEEEE. The CDR3 is 15 amino acids. The CDR3 loop reads CASSLQGLTGNTIYF. The CDR3, as DNA: TGTGCCAGCAGCTTACAGGGCCTCACTGGAAACACCATATATTTT.